Given below is one TCR beta chain in context. The data belong to a study of blood T cell repertoires in COVID-19. Looking at the study overall: From the United States, Italy and Spain came samples of acute and convalescent COVID-19. In each case, the material was cDNA or gDNA derived from T cells, B-cell-depleted T cells, or PBMCs.

Original processing methods: Amplification of reference gene primers provided the estimated nucleated cell counts. Clones were sequenced by immunoSEQ multiplex PCR, and TCRdb holds only the in-frame ones, with some missing. V, J and clone size derive from that table, while D and trimming were established from the DNA sequence. There are 150,000 to 180,000 clones in the sample; around 74% occur only once, and roughly 3.5% lies in the top ten. With 8 bases removed from V and 3 bases from J, the gap between germline ends came to 11 bases. Germline V gene data show CDR1 as SNHLY and CDR2 as FYNNEI. This CDR3 contains 12 residues.

This TCR derives from a woman aged 80 or older with acute or convalescent COVID-19. The rearrangement links TRBV2 to TRBJ2-7; TRBD2 might be the D (6 bases). Sequenced input: peripheral blood. The CDR3 DNA is TGTGCCAGCCAAGAGGGAGGCTACGAGCAGTACTTC. This translates into CASQEGGYEQYF.